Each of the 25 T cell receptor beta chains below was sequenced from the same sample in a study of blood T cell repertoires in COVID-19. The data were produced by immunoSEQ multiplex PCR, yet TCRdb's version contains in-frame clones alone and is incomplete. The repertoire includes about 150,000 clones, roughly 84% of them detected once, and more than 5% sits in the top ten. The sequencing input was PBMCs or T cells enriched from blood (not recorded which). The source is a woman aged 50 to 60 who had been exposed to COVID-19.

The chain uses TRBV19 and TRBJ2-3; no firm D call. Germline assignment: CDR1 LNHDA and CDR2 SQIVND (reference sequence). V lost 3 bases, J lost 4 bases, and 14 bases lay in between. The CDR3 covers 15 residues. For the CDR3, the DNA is TGTGCCAGTAGTATTTCGGCTAGTAGAGCAGATACGCAGTATTTT. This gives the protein CASSISASRADTQYF.

CDR3 sequence: CASSLAGTRLTSGRTQYF. In DNA, the CDR3 is TGTGCCAGCAGCTTAGCCGGGACCCGGTTGACTAGCGGGAGGACCCAGTACTTC. The rearrangement joins TRBV7-2 to TRBJ2-7; 12 positions agree with TRBD2. Judging by the DNA end, TRBJ2-5 fits better; the J call may be wrong. CDR3 length: 18 residues. The V gene's germline CDR1 is SGHTA and CDR2 FQGNSA.

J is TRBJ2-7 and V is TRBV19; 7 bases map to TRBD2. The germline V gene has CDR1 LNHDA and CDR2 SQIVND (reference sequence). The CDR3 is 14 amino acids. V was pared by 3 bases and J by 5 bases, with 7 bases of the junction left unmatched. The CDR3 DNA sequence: TGTGCCAGTAGTATGAGGGGAGGGAGCCACGAGCAGTACTTC. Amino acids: CASSMRGGSHEQYF.

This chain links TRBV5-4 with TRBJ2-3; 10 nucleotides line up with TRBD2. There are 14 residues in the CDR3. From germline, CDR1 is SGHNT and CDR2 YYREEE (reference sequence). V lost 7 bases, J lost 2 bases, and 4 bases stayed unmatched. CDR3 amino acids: CASGSGGPTDTQYF. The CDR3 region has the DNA TGTGCCAGCGGTAGCGGGGGGCCCACAGATACGCAGTATTTT.

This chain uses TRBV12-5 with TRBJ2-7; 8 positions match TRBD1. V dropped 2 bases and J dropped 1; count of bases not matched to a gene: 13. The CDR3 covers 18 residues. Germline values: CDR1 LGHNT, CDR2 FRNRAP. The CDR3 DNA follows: TGTGCTAGTGGTTTGTACCTACGGACAGGGCGTGAGTCCTACGAGCAGTACTTC. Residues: CASGLYLRTGRESYEQYF.

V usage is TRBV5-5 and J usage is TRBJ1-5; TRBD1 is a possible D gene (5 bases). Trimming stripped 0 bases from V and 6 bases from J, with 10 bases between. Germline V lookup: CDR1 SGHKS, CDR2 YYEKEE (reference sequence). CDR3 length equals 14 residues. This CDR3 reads CASSLAGEVQPQHF. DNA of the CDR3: TGTGCCAGCAGCTTGGCGGGGGAAGTTCAGCCCCAGCATTTT.

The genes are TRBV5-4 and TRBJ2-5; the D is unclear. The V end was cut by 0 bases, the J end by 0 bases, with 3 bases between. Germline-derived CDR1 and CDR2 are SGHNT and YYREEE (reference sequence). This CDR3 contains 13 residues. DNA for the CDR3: TGTGCCAGCAGCTTGGACTACCAAGAGACCCAGTACTTC. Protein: CASSLDYQETQYF.

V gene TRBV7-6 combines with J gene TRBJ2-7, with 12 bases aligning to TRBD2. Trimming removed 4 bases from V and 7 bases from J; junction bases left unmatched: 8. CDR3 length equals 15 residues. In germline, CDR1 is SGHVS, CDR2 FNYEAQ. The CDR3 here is CASSYLAGGPGEQYF. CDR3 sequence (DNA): TGTGCCAGCAGCTATCTAGCGGGAGGGCCGGGGGAGCAGTACTTC. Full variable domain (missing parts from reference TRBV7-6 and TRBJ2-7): GAGVSQSPRYKVTKRGQDVALRCDPISGHVSLYWYRQALGQGPEFLTYFNYEAQQDKSGLPNDRFSAERPEGSISTLTIQRTEQRDSAMYRCASSYLAGGPGEQYFGPGTRLTVT.

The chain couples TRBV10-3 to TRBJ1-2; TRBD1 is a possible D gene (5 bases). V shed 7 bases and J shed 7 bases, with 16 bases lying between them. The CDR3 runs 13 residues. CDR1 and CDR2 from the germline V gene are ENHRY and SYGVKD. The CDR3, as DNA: TGTGCCATCATGGTCCAGGGAACGCTTGGCTACACCTTC. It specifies CAIMVQGTLGYTF.

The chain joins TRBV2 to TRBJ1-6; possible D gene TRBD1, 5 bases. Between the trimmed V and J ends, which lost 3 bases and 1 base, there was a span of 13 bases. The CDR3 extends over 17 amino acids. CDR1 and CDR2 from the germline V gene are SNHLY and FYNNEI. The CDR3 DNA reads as TGTGCCAGCAGTGATTCCCGACAGAGGTCCTATAATTCACCCCTCCACTTT. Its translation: CASSDSRQRSYNSPLHF.

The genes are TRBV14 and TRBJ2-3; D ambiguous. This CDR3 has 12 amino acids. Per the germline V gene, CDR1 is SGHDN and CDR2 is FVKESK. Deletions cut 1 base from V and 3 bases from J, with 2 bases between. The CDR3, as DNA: TGTGCCAGCAGCCAAGTAACAGATACGCAGTATTTT. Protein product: CASSQVTDTQYF.

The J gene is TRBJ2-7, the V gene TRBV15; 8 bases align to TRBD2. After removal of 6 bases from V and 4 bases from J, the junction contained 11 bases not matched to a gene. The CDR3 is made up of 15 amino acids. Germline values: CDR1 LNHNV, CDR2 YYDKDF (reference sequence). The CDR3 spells CATSDNSGNFYEQYF. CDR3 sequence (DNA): TGTGCCACCAGTGATAATAGCGGGAATTTTTACGAGCAGTACTTC.

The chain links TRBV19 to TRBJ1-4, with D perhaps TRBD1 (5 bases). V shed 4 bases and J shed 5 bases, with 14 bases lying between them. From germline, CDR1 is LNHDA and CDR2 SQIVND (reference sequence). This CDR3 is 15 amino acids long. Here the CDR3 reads CASSSQGSRNEKLFF. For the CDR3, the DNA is TGTGCCAGTAGTAGCCAGGGAAGCAGGAATGAAAAACTGTTTTTT.

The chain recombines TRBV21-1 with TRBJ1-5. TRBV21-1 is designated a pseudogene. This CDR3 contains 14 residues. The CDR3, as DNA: TGTGCCAGCAGCCGGGACTGGTACAATCAGCCCCAGCATTTT. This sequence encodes CASSRDWYNQPQHF.

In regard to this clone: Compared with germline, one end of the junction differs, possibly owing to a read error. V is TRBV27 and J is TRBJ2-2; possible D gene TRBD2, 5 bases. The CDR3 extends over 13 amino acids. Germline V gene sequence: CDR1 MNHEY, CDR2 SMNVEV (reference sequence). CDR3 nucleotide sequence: TGTGCCAGCAGTTTATCGTTAGGCCGGGGAGCTGTTTTT. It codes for CASSLSLGRGAVF.

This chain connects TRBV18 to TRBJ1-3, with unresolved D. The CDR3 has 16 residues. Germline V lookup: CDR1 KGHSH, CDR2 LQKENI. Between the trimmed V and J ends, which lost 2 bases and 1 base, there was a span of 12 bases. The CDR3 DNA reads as TGTGCCAGCTCACCAACGAAAGGAGGATCTGGAAACACCATATATTTT. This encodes CASSPTKGGSGNTIYF.

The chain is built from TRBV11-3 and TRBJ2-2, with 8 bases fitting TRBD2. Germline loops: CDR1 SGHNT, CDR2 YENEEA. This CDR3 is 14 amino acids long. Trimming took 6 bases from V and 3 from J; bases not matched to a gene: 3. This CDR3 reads CASSASGYTGELFF. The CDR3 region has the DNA TGTGCCAGCAGTGCTAGCGGGTACACCGGGGAGCTGTTTTTT.

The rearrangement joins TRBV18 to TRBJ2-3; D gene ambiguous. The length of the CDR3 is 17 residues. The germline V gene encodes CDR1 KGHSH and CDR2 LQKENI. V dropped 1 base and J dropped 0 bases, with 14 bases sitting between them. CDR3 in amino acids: CASSPLLGFSSTDTQYF. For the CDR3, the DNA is TGTGCCAGCTCACCACTCCTGGGCTTCTCTAGCACAGATACGCAGTATTTT.

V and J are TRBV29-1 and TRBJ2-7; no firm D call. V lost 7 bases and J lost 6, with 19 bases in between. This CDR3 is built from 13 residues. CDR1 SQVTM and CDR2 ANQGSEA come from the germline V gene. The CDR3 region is CSGISNGLGEQYF. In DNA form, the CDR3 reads TGCAGCGGCATTTCAAATGGGCTTGGCGAGCAGTACTTC.

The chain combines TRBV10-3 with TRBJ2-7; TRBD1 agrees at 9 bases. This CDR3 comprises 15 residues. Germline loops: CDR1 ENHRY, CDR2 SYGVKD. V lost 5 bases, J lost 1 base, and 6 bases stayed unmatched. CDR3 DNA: TGTGCCATCAGTCCGCCAGGGACAGGGTCCTACGAGCAGTACTTC. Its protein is CAISPPGTGSYEQYF.

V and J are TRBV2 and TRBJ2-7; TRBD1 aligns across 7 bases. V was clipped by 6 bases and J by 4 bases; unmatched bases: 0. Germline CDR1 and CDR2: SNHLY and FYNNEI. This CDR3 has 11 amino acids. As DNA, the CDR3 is TGTGCCAGCAGGGGACAGTACGAGCAGTACTTC. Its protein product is CASRGQYEQYF.

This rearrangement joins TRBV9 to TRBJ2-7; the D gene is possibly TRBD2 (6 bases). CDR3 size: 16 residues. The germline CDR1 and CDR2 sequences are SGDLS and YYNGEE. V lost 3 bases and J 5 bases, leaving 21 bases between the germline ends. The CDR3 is CASSDSGLPTGDEQYF. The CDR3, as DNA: TGTGCCAGCAGCGACTCGGGACTCCCCACCGGCGACGAGCAGTACTTC.

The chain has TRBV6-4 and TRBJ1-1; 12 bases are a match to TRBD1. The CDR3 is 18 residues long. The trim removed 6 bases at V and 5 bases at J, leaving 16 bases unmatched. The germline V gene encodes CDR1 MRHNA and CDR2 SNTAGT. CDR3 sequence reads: CASRSPGQGAISWTEAFF. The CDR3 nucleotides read TGTGCCAGCAGGTCCCCGGGACAGGGGGCCATCAGCTGGACTGAAGCTTTCTTT.

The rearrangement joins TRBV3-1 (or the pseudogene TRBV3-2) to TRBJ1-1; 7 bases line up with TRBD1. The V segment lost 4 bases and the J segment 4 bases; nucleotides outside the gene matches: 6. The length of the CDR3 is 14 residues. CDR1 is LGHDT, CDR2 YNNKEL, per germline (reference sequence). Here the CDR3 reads CASSPGTESTEAFF. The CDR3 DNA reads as TGTGCCAGCAGCCCCGGGACAGAAAGCACTGAAGCTTTCTTT.

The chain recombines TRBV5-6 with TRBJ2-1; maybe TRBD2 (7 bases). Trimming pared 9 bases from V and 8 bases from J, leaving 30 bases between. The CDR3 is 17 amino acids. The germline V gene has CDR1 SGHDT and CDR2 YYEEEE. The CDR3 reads CANPNLGGGMSTHEQFF. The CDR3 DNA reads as TGTGCCAACCCAAACTTAGGGGGGGGCATGAGCACGCATGAGCAGTTCTTC. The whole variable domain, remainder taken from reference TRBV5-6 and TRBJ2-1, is DAGVTQSPTHLIKTRGQQVTLRCSPKSGHDTVSWYQQALGQGPQFIFQYYEEEERQRGNFPDRFSGHQFPNYSSELNVNALLLGDSALYLCANPNLGGGMSTHEQFFGPGTRLTVL.